This passage covers 15 T cell receptor beta chains from one sample sequenced in a study of identical twins. TCRdb re-derived calls from the 5' RACE reads in MiXCR, one entry per CDR3 protein. In the table there are 350,000 to 500,000 distinct CDR3 sequences, about a fifth of which are singletons. The sequencing sample was made of naive T cells sorted from blood. These receptor sequences come from a man aged 50-60 years in good health.

Many counts were recorded for this clonotype. The CDR3 protein is CSATPGQGAYEQYF. In nucleotides, the CDR3 is TGCAGTGCAACTCCGGGACAGGGGGCCTACGAGCAGTACTTC. The chain couples TRBV20-1 to TRBJ2-7, with 11 bases aligning to TRBD1. Germline CDR1 and CDR2: DFQATT and SNEGSKA (reference sequence). This CDR3 spans 14 amino acids. V gave up 6 bases and J gave up 2 bases; unmatched junction bases: 6.

The chain links TRBV7-6 to TRBJ2-7; 9 nucleotides match TRBD1. CDR3 size: 15 residues. Looked up from germline, CDR1 is SGHVS and CDR2 is FNYEAQ. Trimming took 1 base from V and 3 from J; bases not matched to a gene: 4. CDR3 amino acids: CASSLEDRGDYEQYF. CDR3 nucleotide sequence: TGTGCCAGCAGCTTAGAGGACAGGGGCGACTACGAGCAGTACTTC.

The chain has TRBV4-1 and TRBJ1-4, with D perhaps matching TRBD1 (5 bases). Per the germline V gene, CDR1 is MGHRA and CDR2 is YSYEKL. The CDR3 has 16 residues. The ends were cut back, 2 bases at V and 11 bases at J, with 21 bases in the middle. CDR3 protein: CASSQLKTAGVGKLFF. DNA for the CDR3: TGCGCCAGCAGCCAACTTAAGACAGCCGGTGTCGGGAAACTGTTTTTT.

There are many counts of this clonotype. The chain links TRBV12-3 or TRBV12-4 to TRBJ2-2; 8 nucleotides align to TRBD2. The J segment lost 4 bases and the V segment lost 7 bases, leaving 14 bases of the junction unmatched. The CDR3 is made up of 17 amino acids. In nucleotides, the CDR3 is TGTGCCAGCACCATAGGCCCGGGACTAGTTGGCACCGGGGAGCTGTTTTTT. Protein: CASTIGPGLVGTGELFF.

V and J are TRBV12-3 or TRBV12-4 and TRBJ2-5; no definite D call. V was trimmed by 6 bases and J by 5 bases, leaving 7 bases between them. The CDR3 totals 11 residues. CDR3 residues: CASSPSETQYF. The CDR3 nucleotides read TGTGCCAGCAGCCCATCCGAGACCCAGTACTTC.

The V call is TRBV4-2, the J call TRBJ2-7, with no clear D. Germline V lookup: CDR1 LGHNA, CDR2 YNFKEQ. This CDR3 is built from 13 residues. V lost 0 bases to trimming and J lost 4 bases, with 7 bases between them. The CDR3 DNA follows: TGTGCCAGCAGCCAAGATCAGGCGTACGAGCAGTACTTC. Translation gives CASSQDQAYEQYF.

V usage is TRBV11-2 and J usage is TRBJ2-1; D remains ambiguous. V shed 7 bases and J shed 0 bases, with 10 bases lying between them. The CDR3 has 14 residues. Germline V gene data show CDR1 as SGHAT and CDR2 as FQNNGV. DNA of the CDR3: TGTGCCAGCAACTCCGGTAGCTCCTACAATGAGCAGTTCTTC. Protein: CASNSGSSYNEQFF.

This clonotype was seen at least ten times. CDR3 loop: CASSGAVNTEAFF. The CDR3 DNA reads as TGTGCCAGCTCCGGAGCGGTGAACACTGAAGCTTTCTTT. V usage is TRBV4-2 and J usage is TRBJ1-1; D not certain. CDR1 LGHNA and CDR2 YNFKEQ come from the germline V gene. The CDR3 is 13 residues long. The V gene lost 8 bases and the J gene lost 0 bases, with 10 bases spanning the gap.

This clonotype occurred many times. The chain recombines TRBV5-1 with TRBJ2-7, with D unresolved. Trimming removed 4 bases from V and 0 bases from J, with 5 bases in between. Germline CDR1 SGHRS, CDR2 YFSETQ. This CDR3 has 12 residues. CDR3 in DNA: TGCGCCAGCAGCGCCAGCTCCTACGAGCAGTACTTC. Encoded protein: CASSASSYEQYF.

This clonotype was seen a handful of times. The chain joins TRBV12-3 or TRBV12-4 to TRBJ2-1; 8 positions match TRBD2. CDR3 length: 15 amino acids. V lost 6 bases and J lost 3; bases outside the gene matches: 7. DNA of the CDR3: TGTGCCAGCAGCCCGGGGGGGGTGGGCTACAATGAGCAGTTCTTC. It yields the protein CASSPGGVGYNEQFF.

The chain links TRBV6-1 to TRBJ1-6; 9 nucleotides agree with TRBD1. CDR3 length equals 14 residues. Unmatched junction bases numbered 6, after V lost 8 bases and J lost 7 bases. Germline CDR1 and CDR2: MNHNS and SASEGT. The CDR3 region is CASYPGTGNSPLHF. The CDR3 bases are TGTGCCAGCTACCCCGGGACAGGGAATTCACCCCTCCACTTT.

The chain recombines TRBV11-2 with TRBJ2-1, with D unclear. Germline lookup yields CDR1 SGHAT and CDR2 FQNNGV. This CDR3 spans 14 amino acids. V shed 0 bases and J shed 3 bases, with 6 bases lying between them. The CDR3 sequence: CASSLDLSYNEQFF. Here the CDR3 DNA reads TGTGCCAGCAGCTTAGACCTGAGCTACAATGAGCAGTTCTTC.

This clonotype was observed many times. V gene TRBV12-3 or TRBV12-4 combines with J gene TRBJ2-3, with D possibly being TRBD1 (5 bases). This CDR3 contains 17 residues. Trimming took 2 bases from V and 2 from J, leaving 17 bases between them. Written as DNA, the CDR3 is TGTGCCAGCAGTTTACTCGCGGTGGGGCCCCCCACAGATACGCAGTATTTT. Amino acids: CASSLLAVGPPTDTQYF.

This clonotype was seen only a few times. J is TRBJ1-4 and V is TRBV4-2; no clear D gene. The germline V gene has CDR1 LGHNA and CDR2 YNFKEQ. Trimming removed 1 base from V and 7 bases from J, with 10 bases in between. This CDR3 is 14 amino acids long. CDR3 in amino acids: CASSQARRGEKLFF. CDR3 DNA sequence: TGTGCCAGCAGCCAAGCAAGACGGGGTGAAAAACTGTTTTTT.

This clonotype was detected only a few times. The genes are TRBV20-1 and TRBJ2-1; D not resolved. Trimming took 0 bases from V and 6 from J, leaving 18 bases between them. The CDR3 contains 16 residues. CDR1 is DFQATT, CDR2 SNEGSKA, per germline (reference sequence). The CDR3 spells CSARDERYLTPNEQFF. DNA of the CDR3: TGCAGTGCTAGAGATGAACGGTACCTAACGCCCAATGAGCAGTTCTTC.